The 7 T cell receptor beta chains below come from one sample, sequenced in a study of T cells in localized non-small cell lung cancer. Libraries were prepared by immunoSEQ multiplex PCR; TCRdb keeps only in-frame clonotypes and omits some of them. Seen here are over 30,000 clones, around 73% observed once, and the top ten hold approximately 35%. The starting material was peripheral blood, obtained before any cancer treatment. These receptor sequences come from a male donor aged 60 or older with stage II squamous cell lung carcinoma.

The chain uses TRBV7-9 and TRBJ1-2; tentative D call: TRBD1 (6 bases). This CDR3 spans 13 amino acids. V lost 6 bases to trimming and J lost 4 bases, with 12 bases between them. Germline CDR1 is SEHNR and CDR2 is FQNEAQ (reference sequence). The CDR3 here is CASSWDTSYGYTF. In DNA, the CDR3 is TGTGCCAGCAGTTGGGACACATCCTATGGCTACACCTTC.

As to this clone: This sample also contains other DNA sequences that code for the same CDR3. DNA for the CDR3: TGTGCCAGCAGCTTACAGCGGGCGAACAATGAGCAGTTCTTC. Its protein product is CASSLQRANNEQFF. The genes are TRBV7-6 and TRBJ2-1, with D possibly TRBD2 on 6 matching bases. The germline CDR1 and CDR2 sequences are SGHVS and FNYEAQ. This CDR3 comprises 14 residues. Trimming pared 2 bases from V and 5 bases from J, leaving 10 bases between.

The rearrangement uses TRBV5-1 and TRBJ1-4; a possible D gene is TRBD1 (5 bases). The CDR3 has 14 amino acids. Germline V lookup: CDR1 SGHRS, CDR2 YFSETQ. Deletions cut 2 bases from V and 6 bases from J, with 11 bases between. The CDR3 DNA is TGCGCCAGCAGCTTTGATGGAGGGGATGAAAAACTGTTTTTT. Translation: CASSFDGGDEKLFF.

This clone came up a few times. The chain has TRBV7-2 and TRBJ2-1, with 12 bases aligning to TRBD2. J lost 6 bases, V lost 8 bases, and 17 bases had no gene match. Germline values: CDR1 SGHTA, CDR2 FQGNSA. This CDR3 has 18 residues. For the CDR3, the DNA is TGTGCCAGCCAGAGAGGTACTAGCGGGAGGCGTTTGGGCAATGAGCAGTTCTTC. Protein: CASQRGTSGRRLGNEQFF.

The chain couples TRBV5-4 to TRBJ2-5, with TRBD1 identical over 7 bases. Germline CDR1 and CDR2: SGHNT and YYREEE (reference sequence). This CDR3 has 15 residues. V was pared by 4 bases and J by 4 bases, with 10 bases of the junction left unmatched. CDR3: CASSPTGTNLETQYF. CDR3 coding DNA: TGTGCCAGCAGCCCGACAGGGACGAATCTAGAGACCCAGTACTTC.

The rearrangement uses TRBV7-2 and TRBJ2-1; D gene unclear. Germline V gene sequence: CDR1 SGHTA, CDR2 FQGNSA. The ends were cut back, 0 bases at V and 1 base at J, with 7 bases in the middle. This CDR3 is 15 amino acids long. For the CDR3, the DNA is TGTGCCAGCAGCTTAGCTGGAGTTTCCTACAATGAGCAGTTCTTC. Translation gives CASSLAGVSYNEQFF.

This chain connects TRBV7-2 to TRBJ1-5, with 7 bases aligning to TRBD1. Trimming at V came to 4 bases and at J to 3 bases, leaving 18 bases not matched to a gene. The CDR3 length is 19 residues. Germline V gene data show CDR1 as SGHTA and CDR2 as FQGNSA. CDR3 region: CASSSRQTGRDSLNQPQHF. In nucleotides, the CDR3 is TGTGCCAGCAGCTCGCGCCAGACAGGGAGGGATAGCCTCAATCAGCCCCAGCATTTT.